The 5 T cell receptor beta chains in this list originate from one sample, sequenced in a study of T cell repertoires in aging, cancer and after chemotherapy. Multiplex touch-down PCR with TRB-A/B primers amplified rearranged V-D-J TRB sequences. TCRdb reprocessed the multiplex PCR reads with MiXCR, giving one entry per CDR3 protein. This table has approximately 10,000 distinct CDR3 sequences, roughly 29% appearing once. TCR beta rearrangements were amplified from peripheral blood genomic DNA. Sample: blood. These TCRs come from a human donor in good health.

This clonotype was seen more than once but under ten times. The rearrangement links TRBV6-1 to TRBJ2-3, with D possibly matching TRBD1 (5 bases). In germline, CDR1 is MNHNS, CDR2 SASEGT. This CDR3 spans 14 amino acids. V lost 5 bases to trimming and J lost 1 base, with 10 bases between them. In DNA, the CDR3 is TGTGCCAGCAGTCTTCAGGGCGGCACAGATACGCAGTATTTT. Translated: CASSLQGGTDTQYF.

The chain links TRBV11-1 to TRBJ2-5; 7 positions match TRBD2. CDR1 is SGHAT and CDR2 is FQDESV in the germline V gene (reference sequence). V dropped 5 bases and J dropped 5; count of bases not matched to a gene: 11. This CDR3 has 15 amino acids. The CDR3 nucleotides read TGTGCCAGCAGCGGGGACCAAGCGGGATGGGAGACCCAGTACTTC. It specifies CASSGDQAGWETQYF.

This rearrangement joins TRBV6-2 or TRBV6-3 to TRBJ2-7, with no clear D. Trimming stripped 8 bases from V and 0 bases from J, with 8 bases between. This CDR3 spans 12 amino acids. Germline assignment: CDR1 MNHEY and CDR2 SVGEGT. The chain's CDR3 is CASGRSSYEQYF. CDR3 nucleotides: TGTGCCAGCGGCAGGAGCTCCTACGAGCAGTACTTC.

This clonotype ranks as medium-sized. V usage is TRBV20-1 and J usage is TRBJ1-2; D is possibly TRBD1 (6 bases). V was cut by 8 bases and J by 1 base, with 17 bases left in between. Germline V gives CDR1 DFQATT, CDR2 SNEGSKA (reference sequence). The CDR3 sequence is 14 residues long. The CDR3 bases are TGCAGTCCCAGAGGGGGGATGATTAACTATGGCTACACCTTC. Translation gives CSPRGGMINYGYTF.

Here the CDR3 DNA reads TGTGCCAGTACCCCCTCCCCCGCATCTTACTATGGCTACACCTTC. Translating it yields CASTPSPASYYGYTF. The rearrangement uses TRBV19 and TRBJ1-2; D not certain. The V and J ends lost 7 bases and 3 bases respectively, with 18 bases between them. This CDR3 has 15 residues. Germline assignment: CDR1 LNHDA and CDR2 SQIVND (reference sequence). Filled out from reference TRBV19 and TRBJ1-2, the complete variable domain reads DGGITQSPKYLFRKEGQNVTLSCEQNLNHDAMYWYRQDPGQGLRLIYYSQIVNDFQKGDIAEGYSVSREKKESFPLTVTSAQKNPTAFYLCASTPSPASYYGYTFGSGTRLTVV.